This T cell receptor beta chain derives from a study of T-cell reconstitution after alpha-beta-depleted transplantation in children. This CDR3 has 17 residues. Trimming took 2 bases from V and 1 from J; bases not matched to a gene: 7. Germline V lookup: CDR1 MGHRA, CDR2 YSYEKL. Preparing the TCRbeta library involved the use of unique molecular identifiers. Via MiXCR, TCRdb re-called the PCR reads, giving one row per CDR3 protein. The data show roughly 300,000 distinct CDR3 sequences, about 9.3% seen once. This clonotype was picked up a small number of times. The TCR comes from a human donor who donated a stem cell graft to a child with acute lymphoblastic leukemia. Specimen: PBMCs from the stem cell graft donor, collected from the stem cell graft. V is TRBV4-1 and J is TRBJ2-3, with 9 bases aligning to TRBD2. This CDR3 reads CASSQSLAGRGTDTQYF. In DNA form, the CDR3 reads TGCGCCAGCAGCCAAAGTCTAGCGGGAAGGGGCACAGATACGCAGTATTTT.